One sample yielded the 23 T cell receptor beta chains listed below, sequenced in a study of T cell responses to AZD1222 COVID-19 vaccine. The repertoire was sequenced with immunoSEQ multiplex PCR; TCRdb's copy has only in-frame clones and lacks some. The sample holds fewer than 180,000 clones, approximately 92% seen once. Material: peripheral blood, obtained 28 days after the second AZD1222 dose. Receptor source: an adult who received the AZD1222 COVID-19 vaccine.

The chain combines TRBV5-1 with TRBJ2-3, with a possible D match to TRBD2 (6 bases). The CDR3 totals 16 residues. Germline CDR1 and CDR2: SGHRS and YFSETQ. The V and J ends lost 4 bases and 2 bases respectively, with 17 bases between them. The DNA for the CDR3 is TGCGCCAGCAGCGCACAGGCCGCGGGACTCACAGATACGCAGTATTTT. It translates to CASSAQAAGLTDTQYF. The variable domain in full, with the rest retrieved from reference TRBV5-1 and TRBJ2-3, is KAGVTQTPRYLIKTRGQQVTLSCSPISGHRSVSWYQQTPGQGLQFLFEYFSETQRNKGNFPGRFSGRQFSNSRSEMNVSTLELGDSALYLCASSAQAAGLTDTQYFGPGTRLTVL.

The rearrangement uses TRBV6-1 and TRBJ2-5; no reliable D call. The V end was cut by 2 bases, the J end by 5 bases, with 12 bases between. The CDR3 is made up of 14 amino acids. In germline, CDR1 is MNHNS, CDR2 SASEGT. Here the CDR3 reads CASSETRAQETQYF. CDR3 coding DNA: TGTGCCAGCAGTGAAACAAGGGCCCAGGAGACCCAGTACTTC.

This clone was counted a few times. The J gene is TRBJ2-1, the V gene TRBV5-4; TRBD2 aligns across 10 bases. After removal of 4 bases from V and 7 bases from J, the junction contained 8 bases not matched to a gene. The germline V gene has CDR1 SGHNT and CDR2 YYREEE (reference sequence). The CDR3 length is 15 residues. CDR3 sequence (DNA): TGTGCCAGCAGCCCCGGACTAGCGGATTTAAATGAGCAGTTCTTC. The encoded protein is CASSPGLADLNEQFF.

This clone was recorded once. The chain employs TRBV12-3 or TRBV12-4 and TRBJ2-7; TRBD2 aligns across 9 bases. Losses at the gene ends were 6 bases for V and 2 bases for J; bases not matched to a gene: 2. The CDR3 consists of 13 residues. CDR3 nucleotides: TGTGCCAGCAGGACTAGCGGTACCTACGAGCAGTACTTC. It codes for CASRTSGTYEQYF.

V and J are TRBV4-1 and TRBJ2-7; maybe TRBD2 (5 bases). V gave up 3 bases and J gave up 0 bases, with 21 bases separating them. Germline assignment: CDR1 MGHRA and CDR2 YSYEKL. The CDR3 consists of 18 residues. CDR3 in DNA: TGCGCCAGCAGCCAGTACAATACCGCGGGTCCGAACTCCTACGAGCAGTACTTC. Amino acid sequence: CASSQYNTAGPNSYEQYF.

This chain uses TRBV30 with TRBJ2-3, with D perhaps matching TRBD2 (6 bases). Trimming stripped 7 bases from V and 6 bases from J, with 17 bases between. Germline values: CDR1 GTSNPN, CDR2 SVGIG (reference sequence). The CDR3 covers 13 residues. Here the CDR3 DNA reads TGTGCCTTAGCGGAGCAGCCTATGGATACGCAGTATTTT. It codes for CALAEQPMDTQYF.

The rearrangement links TRBV5-1 to TRBJ2-7, with TRBD2 matching over 10 bases. The ends lost 3 bases at V and 3 bases at J; junction bases unmatched: 6. The CDR3 is made up of 15 amino acids. CDR1 is SGHRS, CDR2 YFSETQ, per germline. CDR3 nucleotides: TGCGCCAGCAGCTCCCGACTAGCGGGTCTCTACGAGCAGTACTTC. Translating gives CASSSRLAGLYEQYF.

This clone was counted a single time. The rearrangement joins TRBV10-2 to TRBJ2-2; TRBD2 matches at 10 bases. The CDR3 has 14 amino acids. The J segment lost 6 bases and the V segment lost 6 bases, leaving 4 bases of the junction unmatched. Germline loops: CDR1 WSHSY, CDR2 SAAADI. CDR3 sequence: CASRPSGSAGELFF. The CDR3 DNA follows: TGCGCCAGCAGGCCTAGCGGGAGTGCCGGGGAGCTGTTTTTT.

This clone came up once. V and J are TRBV5-4 and TRBJ2-3, with TRBD2 identical over 10 bases. The ends lost 3 bases at V and 3 bases at J; junction bases unmatched: 4. CDR3 length equals 15 residues. Germline loops: CDR1 SGHNT, CDR2 YYREEE (reference sequence). Here the CDR3 DNA reads TGTGCCAGCAGCTCAGCGGGAGGGATGACAGATACGCAGTATTTT. Its translation is CASSSAGGMTDTQYF.

As DNA, the CDR3 is TGTGCCAGCAGTTACGGGCAGGGATTGGCTGAAGCTTTCTTT. The encoded protein is CASSYGQGLAEAFF. This chain links TRBV6-5 with TRBJ1-1, with a weak D call TRBD1 (5 bases). This CDR3 comprises 14 residues. Per the germline V gene, CDR1 is MNHEY and CDR2 is SVGAGI. Trimming pared 2 bases from V and 6 bases from J, leaving 13 bases between.

This chain uses TRBV24-1 with TRBJ2-1; 10 bases agree with TRBD2. There are 14 residues in the CDR3. Germline loops: CDR1 KGHDR, CDR2 SFDVKD. V dropped 0 bases and J dropped 10; count of bases not matched to a gene: 2. CDR3 nucleotides: TGTGCCACCAGTGATTTGAGTAGCGGGAGGGAGCAGTTCTTC. This gives the protein CATSDLSSGREQFF.

The chain is built from TRBV9 and TRBJ2-3; tentatively, D is TRBD2 (5 bases). Trimming removed 4 bases from V and 4 bases from J, with 13 bases in between. The germline gives CDR1 SGDLS, CDR2 YYNGEE. CDR3 length equals 14 residues. The CDR3 coding sequence is TGTGCCAGCAGCAGGCAGTCGAGGGCAGATACGCAGTATTTT. Its protein is CASSRQSRADTQYF.

J is TRBJ2-5 and V is TRBV5-5; 11 nucleotides align to TRBD2. This CDR3 has 16 residues. Germline V lookup: CDR1 SGHKS, CDR2 YYEKEE (reference sequence). V trimming: 4 bases; J trimming: 2 bases; junction bases outside the gene matches: 7. CDR3 loop: CASSQGGTSGQETQYF. As DNA, the CDR3 is TGTGCCAGCAGCCAGGGAGGGACTAGCGGTCAAGAGACCCAGTACTTC.

As concerns this clone: This same CDR3 is encoded by further DNA sequences in the sample. The chain uses TRBV20-1 and TRBJ2-3, with D hard to call. The V end lost 2 bases, the J end lost 0 bases, and 0 bases lay between the germline ends. Germline V gene sequence: CDR1 DFQATT, CDR2 SNEGSKA (reference sequence). The CDR3 is 11 residues long. CDR3 in amino acids: CSARSTDTQYF. The DNA for the CDR3 is TGCAGTGCTAGAAGCACAGATACGCAGTATTTT.

V and J are TRBV19 and TRBJ1-1, with D possibly TRBD1 on 6 matching bases. V was cut by 9 bases and J by 0 bases, with 14 bases left in between. There are 14 residues in the CDR3. Germline-derived CDR1 and CDR2 are LNHDA and SQIVND (reference sequence). The CDR3 DNA follows: TGTGCCAGCGCAGGGGCGACGATGAACACTGAAGCTTTCTTT. Amino acids: CASAGATMNTEAFF.

This clone has a single count. The same CDR3 is also encoded by other DNA sequences in this sample. The chain uses TRBV5-1 and TRBJ1-4; D remains ambiguous. This CDR3 contains 12 residues. CDR1 is SGHRS and CDR2 is YFSETQ in the germline V gene. V gave up 0 bases and J gave up 8 bases, with 5 bases separating them. The CDR3, as DNA: TGCGCCAGCAGCTTGGGAGGGGAAAAACTGTTTTTT. Protein sequence: CASSLGGEKLFF. Supplemented by reference TRBV5-1 and TRBJ1-4, the full variable domain reads KAGVTQTPRYLIKTRGQQVTLSCSPISGHRSVSWYQQTPGQGLQFLFEYFSETQRNKGNFPGRFSGRQFSNSRSEMNVSTLELGDSALYLCASSLGGEKLFFGSGTQLSVL.

This clone was detected a few times. V usage is TRBV9 and J usage is TRBJ1-5; 8 bases match TRBD1. The CDR3 sequence is 13 residues long. J was trimmed by 10 bases and V by 2 bases; bases with no gene match: 5. The germline CDR1 and CDR2 sequences are SGDLS and YYNGEE. The CDR3 here is CASSVDRDSPQHF. The CDR3 bases are TGTGCCAGCAGCGTGGACAGGGATAGTCCCCAGCATTTT.

This clone appeared a single time. The V and J genes are TRBV19 and TRBJ1-2; D remains ambiguous. This CDR3 has 15 residues. V lost 6 bases and J 0 bases, leaving 14 bases between the germline ends. CDR1 and CDR2 (germline): LNHDA, SQIVND (reference sequence). In DNA form, the CDR3 reads TGTGCCAGTAGCCCCAGCTGGCTAGCTAACTATGGCTACACCTTC. Its translation: CASSPSWLANYGYTF.

The rearrangement links TRBV3-1 (or the pseudogene TRBV3-2) to TRBJ1-2, with TRBD1 matching 7 bases. The germline V gene encodes CDR1 LGHDT and CDR2 YNNKEL (reference sequence). V lost 4 bases and J lost 4; bases outside the gene matches: 6. The CDR3 is 14 residues long. The CDR3 sequence is CASSPRDSGYGYTF. DNA for the CDR3: TGTGCCAGCAGCCCTCGGGACAGCGGCTATGGCTACACCTTC.

The DNA of the CDR3 is TGTGCCAGCATGACCTTAGGCAGGGTCGAAGCTTTCTTT. Translation gives CASMTLGRVEAFF. J is TRBJ1-1 and V is TRBV6-5; a possible D gene is TRBD1 (5 bases). This CDR3 has 13 amino acids. The V and J ends lost 7 bases and 8 bases respectively, with 17 bases between them. In germline, CDR1 is MNHEY, CDR2 SVGAGI.

This rearrangement joins TRBV18 to TRBJ2-7; no definite D call. The germline V and J ends were trimmed by 2 bases and 0 bases, with 11 bases remaining between them. Germline CDR1 is KGHSH and CDR2 is LQKENI. CDR3 length equals 15 residues. The CDR3 DNA sequence: TGTGCCAGCTCACCAAGTAGCCGACTCTCCTACGAGCAGTACTTC. Translating gives CASSPSSRLSYEQYF.

This clone was observed a handful of times. The chain carries TRBV10-1 and TRBJ2-1, with D hard to call. The germline V gene has CDR1 WNHNN and CDR2 SYGVQD (reference sequence). The CDR3 sequence is 15 residues long. V was shortened by 5 bases and J by 6 bases, with 17 bases between the two germline ends. CDR3 sequence reads: CASSPRRIGINEQFF. The DNA for the CDR3 is TGCGCCAGCAGTCCGCGGCGGATAGGGATCAATGAGCAGTTCTTC.

The rearrangement uses TRBV12-5 and TRBJ1-2; D is possibly TRBD1 (5 bases). This CDR3 has 13 amino acids. The germline gives CDR1 LGHNT, CDR2 FRNRAP. V was cut by 0 bases and J by 8 bases, with 10 bases left in between. The CDR3 reads CASGLVGAHGYTF. For the CDR3, the DNA is TGTGCTAGTGGTTTGGTAGGGGCCCACGGCTACACCTTC.